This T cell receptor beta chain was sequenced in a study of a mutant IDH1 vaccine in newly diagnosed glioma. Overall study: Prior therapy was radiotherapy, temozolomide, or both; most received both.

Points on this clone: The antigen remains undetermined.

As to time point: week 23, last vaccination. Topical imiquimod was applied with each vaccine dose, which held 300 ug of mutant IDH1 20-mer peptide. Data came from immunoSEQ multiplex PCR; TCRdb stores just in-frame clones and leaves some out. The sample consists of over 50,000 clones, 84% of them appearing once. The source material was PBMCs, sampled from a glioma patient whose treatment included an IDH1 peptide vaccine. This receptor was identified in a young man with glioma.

The CDR3: CASRLFDTIYF. DNA for the CDR3: TGTGCCAGCAGACTGTTCGACACCATATATTTT. This chain uses TRBV6-1 with TRBJ1-3; no firm D call. Trimming shortened V by 6 bases and J by 8 bases, and 8 bases separated the two germline ends. This CDR3 region has 11 residues. CDR1 MNHNS and CDR2 SASEGT come from the germline V gene.